This T cell receptor beta chain was identified during a study of cytomegalovirus exposure and HLA in healthy donors. In germline, CDR1 is SGHRS, CDR2 YFSETQ. V was clipped by 4 bases and J by 5 bases; unmatched bases: 9. The CDR3 consists of 15 residues. A multiplex PCR was run with 60 Vbeta primers and 13 Jbeta primers. TCRdb keeps only in-frame clones here, not all; method: immunoSEQ multiplex PCR. Of roughly 160,000 clones in the sample, 70% to 80% were seen once. The clonotype originates from a man aged 55 to 70 in good health and CMV-seronegative. The chain uses TRBV5-1 and TRBJ2-7, with 10 bases aligning to TRBD1. The sample was PBMCs. The CDR3 DNA reads as TGCGCCAGCAGCCCCGCGACAGGGGGCTGGGACGAGCAGTACTTC. It translates to CASSPATGGWDEQYF.